This T cell receptor (beta chain) appears in the sequencing data of a study of blood T cell repertoires in COVID-19. Profiling relied on immunoSEQ multiplex PCR, and the TCRdb table lists in-frame clones only, not all of them. Among 280,000 or so clones listed, about 89% were seen once. V shed 4 bases and J shed 7 bases, with 18 bases lying between them. Per the germline V gene, CDR1 is SGDLS and CDR2 is YYNGEE. The CDR3 consists of 15 residues. The specimen was peripheral blood. The rearrangement uses TRBV9 and TRBJ1-5; a possible D gene is TRBD1 (6 bases). This sequence was found in a woman aged 60-70 years with acute or convalescent COVID-19. CDR3 nucleotide sequence: TGTGCCAGCAGCCCCCAGGGGACTAACGACCAGCCCCAGCATTTT. It translates to CASSPQGTNDQPQHF.